Shown below are 21 T cell receptor beta chains from a single sample sequenced in a study of cytomegalovirus exposure and HLA in healthy donors. Primers: 60 Vbeta forward and 13 Jbeta reverse. Assay used: immunoSEQ multiplex PCR; TCRdb lists only in-frame clones, some missing. The sample records some 120,000 clones, 74% being singletons. The source material was PBMCs. The receptors stem from a woman aged 45-59 years in good health and CMV-seropositive.

The V and J genes are TRBV7-9 and TRBJ1-1; D is unclear. The CDR3 length is 17 residues. Germline CDR1 is SEHNR and CDR2 is FQNEAQ (reference sequence). The germline V and J ends were trimmed by 2 bases and 0 bases, with 16 bases remaining between them. DNA for the CDR3: TGTGCCAGCAGCTTACGGGGTAGTAGGTGGCTGAACACTGAAGCTTTCTTT. Amino acids: CASSLRGSRWLNTEAFF.

The chain combines TRBV2 with TRBJ1-4; D not resolved. CDR3 length: 13 amino acids. Germline V CDR1 and CDR2: SNHLY, FYNNEI. V gave up 4 bases and J gave up 6 bases, with 9 bases separating them. The CDR3 coding sequence is TGTGCCAGCAGTGCATTGGCTGATGAAAAACTGTTTTTT. This codes for CASSALADEKLFF.

This clone appeared a few times. Other DNA variants within this sample encode the same CDR3. The genes are TRBV4-3 and TRBJ1-1; tentative D call: TRBD1 (5 bases). Germline V gene lookup returns CDR1 LGHNA and CDR2 YSLEER. Deletions cut 0 bases from V and 1 base from J, with 12 bases between. The CDR3 loop spans 16 amino acids. DNA of the CDR3: TGCGCCAGCAGCCAAGATCGGGGGTGGGGGAACACTGAAGCTTTCTTT. Translating gives CASSQDRGWGNTEAFF.

The chain joins TRBV19 to TRBJ1-1; a weak D match, TRBD1 (6 bases). The CDR3 consists of 12 residues. CDR1 is LNHDA and CDR2 is SQIVND in the germline V gene (reference sequence). V was trimmed by 3 bases and J by 11 bases, leaving 13 bases between them. CDR3 sequence reads: CASSISRGAAFF. Here the CDR3 DNA reads TGTGCCAGTAGTATTAGCAGGGGTGCGGCTTTCTTT. Complete variable domain (other parts from reference TRBV19 and TRBJ1-1): DGGITQSPKYLFRKEGQNVTLSCEQNLNHDAMYWYRQDPGQGLRLIYYSQIVNDFQKGDIAEGYSVSREKKESFPLTVTSAQKNPTAFYLCASSISRGAAFFGQGTRLTVV.

The V and J genes are TRBV27 and TRBJ2-3; the D gene is possibly TRBD1 (5 bases). Germline V gene sequence: CDR1 MNHEY, CDR2 SMNVEV (reference sequence). CDR3 length: 18 residues. Trimming removed 3 bases from V and 2 bases from J, with 21 bases in between. In DNA form, the CDR3 reads TGTGCCAGCAGTTTTTCCCCGCAAGGGGCCCTGTCCACAGATACGCAGTATTTT. This gives the protein CASSFSPQGALSTDTQYF.

The gene calls are TRBV9 and TRBJ1-1; tentative D call: TRBD1 (6 bases). Trimming took off 4 bases at V and 0 bases at J, with 16 bases between the two ends. This CDR3 comprises 16 residues. Germline-derived CDR1 and CDR2 are SGDLS and YYNGEE. DNA of the CDR3: TGTGCCAGCAGCCCGCAACAGGGTCCGATGAACACTGAAGCTTTCTTT. Its translation is CASSPQQGPMNTEAFF. The entire variable domain, with the rest obtained from reference TRBV9 and TRBJ1-1, is as follows: DSGVTQTPKHLITATGQRVTLRCSPRSGDLSVYWYQQSLDQGLQFLIQYYNGEERAKGNILERFSAQQFPDLHSELNLSSLELGDSALYFCASSPQQGPMNTEAFFGQGTRLTVV.

The J gene is TRBJ1-5, the V gene TRBV6-5; 8 positions agree with TRBD1. From germline, CDR1 is MNHEY and CDR2 SVGAGI. The CDR3 sequence is 15 residues long. The trim removed 4 bases at V and 3 bases at J, leaving 5 bases unmatched. This chain's CDR3 is CASSFTGGPNQPQHF. The CDR3 DNA reads TGTGCCAGCAGTTTCACAGGGGGTCCCAATCAGCCCCAGCATTTT.

This chain joins TRBV19 and TRBJ2-2; D perhaps matches TRBD2 (5 bases). Per germline, CDR1 LNHDA and CDR2 SQIVND (reference sequence). The CDR3 loop spans 14 amino acids. The V end lost 7 bases, the J end lost 6 bases, and 15 bases lay between the germline ends. The CDR3 DNA reads TGTGCCAGTAACCCTTTTCTTAGCGCCGGGGAGCTGTTTTTT. Amino acid sequence: CASNPFLSAGELFF.

The J gene is TRBJ2-5, the V gene TRBV7-2; D gene unclear. This CDR3 spans 12 amino acids. Trimming took off 4 bases at V and 4 bases at J, with 7 bases between the two ends. CDR1 is SGHTA and CDR2 is FQGNSA in the germline V gene. CDR3 DNA: TGTGCCAGCAGCTCCCGCGGAGAGACCCAGTACTTC. Protein product: CASSSRGETQYF. The full variable domain, rest sourced from reference TRBV7-2 and TRBJ2-5, is GAGVSQSPSNKVTEKGKDVELRCDPISGHTALYWYRQSLGQGLEFLIYFQGNSAPDKSGLPSDRFSAERTGGSVSTLTIQRTQQEDSAVYLCASSSRGETQYFGPGTRLLVL.

This sequence joins TRBV4-2 and TRBJ2-3; D call uncertain. This CDR3 comprises 12 residues. Trimming stripped 1 base from V and 4 bases from J, with 3 bases between. Per the germline V gene, CDR1 is LGHNA and CDR2 is YNFKEQ. CDR3 protein: CASSQVADTQYF. Here the CDR3 DNA reads TGTGCCAGCAGCCAAGTCGCAGATACGCAGTATTTT.

The chain employs TRBV30 and TRBJ2-5; a possible D gene is TRBD1 (6 bases). With 2 bases removed from V and 5 bases from J, the gap between germline ends came to 12 bases. This CDR3 has 13 residues. Germline CDR1 is GTSNPN and CDR2 is SVGIG (reference sequence). The CDR3 region has the DNA TGTGCCTGGAGTACAGGGTCGTGGGAGACCCAGTACTTC. Amino acids: CAWSTGSWETQYF.

The J gene is TRBJ1-3, the V gene TRBV18, with TRBD1 identical over 9 bases. There are 15 residues in the CDR3. The germline V gene encodes CDR1 KGHSH and CDR2 LQKENI. With V trimmed by 5 bases and J by 6 bases, 8 bases remained unmatched. The CDR3 loop reads CASSAGQGLKNTIYF. CDR3 nucleotide sequence: TGTGCCAGCTCAGCGGGACAGGGCCTTAAAAACACCATATATTTT.

The chain carries TRBV4-3 and TRBJ2-2, with 7 positions matching TRBD1. CDR1 and CDR2 from the germline V gene are LGHNA and YSLEER. V shed 3 bases, J shed 6 bases, and the junction held 10 bases outside the gene matches. CDR3 length: 16 residues. CDR3 region: CASSQLTGEKAGELFF. The CDR3 DNA reads as TGCGCCAGCAGCCAGTTAACAGGGGAAAAGGCCGGGGAGCTGTTTTTT.

The rearrangement joins TRBV7-9 to TRBJ1-5; 10 positions agree with TRBD1. Germline CDR1 and CDR2: SEHNR and FQNEAQ (reference sequence). The CDR3 consists of 17 residues. V gave up 3 bases and J gave up 4 bases; unmatched junction bases: 9. CDR3 in DNA: TGTGCCAGCAGCTTGCGACAGGGGGCTCCCTGGAATCAGCCCCAGCATTTT. This gives the protein CASSLRQGAPWNQPQHF.

This clone was seen once. This chain joins TRBV11-3 and TRBJ1-6; TRBD1 matches 8 bases. J lost 8 bases, V lost 3 bases, and 3 bases had no gene match. The germline CDR1 and CDR2 sequences are SGHNT and YENEEA. The CDR3 sequence is 14 residues long. The CDR3 is CASSLGQEYSPLHF. CDR3 DNA sequence: TGTGCCAGCAGCTTGGGACAGGAGTATTCACCCCTCCACTTT. Supplemented by reference TRBV11-3 and TRBJ1-6, the full variable domain reads EAGVVQSPRYKIIEKKQPVAFWCNPISGHNTLYWYLQNLGQGPELLIRYENEEAVDDSQLPKDRFSAERLKGVDSTLKIQPAELGDSAVYLCASSLGQEYSPLHFGNGTRLTVT.

The V gene is TRBV6-1, the J gene TRBJ2-1; D uncertain. Germline V lookup: CDR1 MNHNS, CDR2 SASEGT. This CDR3 has 14 amino acids. Trimming pared 4 bases from V and 7 bases from J, leaving 14 bases between. In DNA, the CDR3 is TGTGCCAGCAGTGTAGCCCAGGAACGGAATGAGCAGTTCTTC. Its translation is CASSVAQERNEQFF.

This clone was counted only a few times. The chain uses TRBV5-1 and TRBJ2-3; 9 nucleotides line up with TRBD2. This CDR3 has 17 amino acids. Germline trimming cut 4 bases from V and 2 bases from J; bases unmatched to any gene: 11. CDR1 is SGHRS and CDR2 is YFSETQ in the germline V gene. This chain's CDR3 is CASSALSGGMDTDTQYF. The CDR3 DNA is TGCGCCAGCAGCGCCCTAAGCGGGGGGATGGACACAGATACGCAGTATTTT.

In this sample, this clone turned up once. The chain couples TRBV27 to TRBJ1-2; a possible D gene is TRBD1 (5 bases). The V gene lost 2 bases and the J gene lost 7 bases, with 14 bases spanning the gap. This CDR3 spans 14 amino acids. CDR1 and CDR2 from the germline V gene are MNHEY and SMNVEV (reference sequence). CDR3 region: CASSLKGSPAGYTF. As DNA, the CDR3 is TGTGCCAGCAGTTTAAAGGGGTCGCCAGCTGGCTACACCTTC.

The J gene is TRBJ2-2, the V gene TRBV14; D uncertain. Per the germline V gene, CDR1 is SGHDN and CDR2 is FVKESK. This CDR3 has 14 residues. Deletions cut 2 bases from V and 6 bases from J, with 10 bases between. Here the CDR3 DNA reads TGTGCCAGCAGCCAATTACCTATGTCCGGGGAGCTGTTTTTT. It is translated as CASSQLPMSGELFF.

V and J are TRBV9 and TRBJ1-2, with D hard to call. V lost 6 bases and J lost 2, with 11 bases in between. CDR1 and CDR2 from the germline V gene are SGDLS and YYNGEE. The CDR3 length is 13 residues. This CDR3 is CASTRVQNYGYTF. Here the CDR3 DNA reads TGTGCCAGCACCCGGGTTCAGAACTATGGCTACACCTTC. Full variable domain (remainder filled in from reference TRBV9 and TRBJ1-2): DSGVTQTPKHLITATGQRVTLRCSPRSGDLSVYWYQQSLDQGLQFLIQYYNGEERAKGNILERFSAQQFPDLHSELNLSSLELGDSALYFCASTRVQNYGYTFGSGTRLTVV.

The chain combines TRBV6-6 with TRBJ2-4; 10 bases map to TRBD1. V lost 9 bases, J lost 5 bases, and 13 bases stayed unmatched. Germline CDR1 reads MNHNY; CDR2 reads SVGAGI (reference sequence). The CDR3 is 16 amino acids. CDR3 DNA: TGTGCCAGTAGCAAGGTTTCCGGGACAGGGGAAAACATTCAGTACTTC. This gives the protein CASSKVSGTGENIQYF.